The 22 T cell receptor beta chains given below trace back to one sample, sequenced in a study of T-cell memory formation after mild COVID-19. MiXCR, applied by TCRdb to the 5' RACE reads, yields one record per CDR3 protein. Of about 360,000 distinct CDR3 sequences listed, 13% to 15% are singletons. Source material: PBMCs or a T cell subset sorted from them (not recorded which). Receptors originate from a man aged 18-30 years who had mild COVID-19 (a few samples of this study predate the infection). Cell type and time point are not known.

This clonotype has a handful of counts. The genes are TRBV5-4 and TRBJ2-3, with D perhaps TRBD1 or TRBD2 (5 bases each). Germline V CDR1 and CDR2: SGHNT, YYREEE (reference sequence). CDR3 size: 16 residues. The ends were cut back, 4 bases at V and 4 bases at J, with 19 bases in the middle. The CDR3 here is CASSMKGRVVSDTQYF. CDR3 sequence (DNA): TGTGCCAGCAGCATGAAGGGGAGAGTAGTATCAGATACGCAGTATTTT.

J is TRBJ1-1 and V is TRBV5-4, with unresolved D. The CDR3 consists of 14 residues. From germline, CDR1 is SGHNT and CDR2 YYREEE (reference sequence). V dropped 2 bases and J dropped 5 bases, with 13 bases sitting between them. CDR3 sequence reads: CASSFLVGGTEAFF. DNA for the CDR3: TGTGCCAGCAGCTTCTTAGTTGGAGGGACTGAAGCTTTCTTT.

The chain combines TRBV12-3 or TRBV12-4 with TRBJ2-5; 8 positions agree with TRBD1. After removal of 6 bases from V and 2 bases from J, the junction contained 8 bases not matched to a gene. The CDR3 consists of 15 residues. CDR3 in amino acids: CASRDGTGFQETQYF. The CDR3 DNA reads TGTGCCAGCAGAGACGGGACAGGCTTTCAAGAGACCCAGTACTTC.

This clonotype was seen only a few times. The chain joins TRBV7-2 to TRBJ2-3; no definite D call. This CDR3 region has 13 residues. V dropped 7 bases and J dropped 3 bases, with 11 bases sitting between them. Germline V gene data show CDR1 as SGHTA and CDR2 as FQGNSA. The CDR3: CASTREWTDTQYF. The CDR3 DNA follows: TGTGCCAGCACCCGCGAGTGGACAGATACGCAGTATTTT.

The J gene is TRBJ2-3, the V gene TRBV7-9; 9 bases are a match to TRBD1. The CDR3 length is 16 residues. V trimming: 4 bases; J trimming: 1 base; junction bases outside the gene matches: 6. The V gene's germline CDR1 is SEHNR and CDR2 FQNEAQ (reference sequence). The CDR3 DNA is TGTGCCAGCAGCTCACCCCGGGACAGGGGCACAGATACGCAGTATTTT. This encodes CASSSPRDRGTDTQYF.

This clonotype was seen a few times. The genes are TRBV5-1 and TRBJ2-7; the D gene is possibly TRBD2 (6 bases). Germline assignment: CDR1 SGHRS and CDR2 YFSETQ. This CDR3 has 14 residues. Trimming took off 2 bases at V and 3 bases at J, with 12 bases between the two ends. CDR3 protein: CASSFSGVSYEQYF. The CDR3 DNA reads TGCGCCAGCAGCTTTTCGGGGGTCAGCTACGAGCAGTACTTC. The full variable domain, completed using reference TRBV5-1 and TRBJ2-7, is KAGVTQTPRYLIKTRGQQVTLSCSPISGHRSVSWYQQTPGQGLQFLFEYFSETQRNKGNFPGRFSGRQFSNSRSEMNVSTLELGDSALYLCASSFSGVSYEQYFGPGTRLTVT.

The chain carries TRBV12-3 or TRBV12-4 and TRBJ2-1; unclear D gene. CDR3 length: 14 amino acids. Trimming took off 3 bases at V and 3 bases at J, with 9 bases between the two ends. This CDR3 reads CASSLPQGYNEQFF. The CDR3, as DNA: TGTGCCAGCAGTTTGCCCCAAGGCTACAATGAGCAGTTCTTC.

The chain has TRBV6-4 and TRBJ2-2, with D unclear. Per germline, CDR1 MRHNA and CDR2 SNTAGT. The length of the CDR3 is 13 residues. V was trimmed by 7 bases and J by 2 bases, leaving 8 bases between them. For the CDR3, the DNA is TGTGCCAGCATGGACCAAAACACCGGGGAGCTGTTTTTT. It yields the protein CASMDQNTGELFF.

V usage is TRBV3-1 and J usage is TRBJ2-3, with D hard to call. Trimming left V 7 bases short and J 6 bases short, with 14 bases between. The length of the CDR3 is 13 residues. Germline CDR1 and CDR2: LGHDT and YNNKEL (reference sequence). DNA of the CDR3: TGTGCCAGCACCCAGGCGAAGTTGGATACGCAGTATTTT. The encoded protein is CASTQAKLDTQYF.

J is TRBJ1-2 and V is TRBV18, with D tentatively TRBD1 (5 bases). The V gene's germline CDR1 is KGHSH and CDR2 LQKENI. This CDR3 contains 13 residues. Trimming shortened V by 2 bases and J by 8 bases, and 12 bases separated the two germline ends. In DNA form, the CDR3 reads TGTGCCAGCTCACCATCCGACAGCAGGGGCTACACCTTC. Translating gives CASSPSDSRGYTF.

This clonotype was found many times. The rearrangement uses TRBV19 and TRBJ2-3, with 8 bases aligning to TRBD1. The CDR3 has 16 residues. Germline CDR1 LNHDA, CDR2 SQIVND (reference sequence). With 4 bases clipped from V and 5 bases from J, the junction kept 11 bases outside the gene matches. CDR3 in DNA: TGTGCCAGTAGTACGCCCCGAGACAGGGGTGGAGATACGCAGTATTTT. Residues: CASSTPRDRGGDTQYF.

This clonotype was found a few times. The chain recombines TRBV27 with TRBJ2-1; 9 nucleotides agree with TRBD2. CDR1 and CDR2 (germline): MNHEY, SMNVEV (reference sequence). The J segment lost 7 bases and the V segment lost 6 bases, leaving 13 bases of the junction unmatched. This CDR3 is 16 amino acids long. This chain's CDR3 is CASRLLGRGGENEQFF. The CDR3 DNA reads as TGTGCCAGCAGGCTGTTAGGGCGGGGGGGCGAAAATGAGCAGTTCTTC.

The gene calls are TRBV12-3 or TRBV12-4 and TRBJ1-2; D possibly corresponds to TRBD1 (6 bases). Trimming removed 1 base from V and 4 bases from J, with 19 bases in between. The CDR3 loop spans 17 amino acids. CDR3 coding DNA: TGTGCCAGCAGTTTAGGGGGAATTAGACCGGGGGCCTATGGCTACACCTTC. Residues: CASSLGGIRPGAYGYTF.

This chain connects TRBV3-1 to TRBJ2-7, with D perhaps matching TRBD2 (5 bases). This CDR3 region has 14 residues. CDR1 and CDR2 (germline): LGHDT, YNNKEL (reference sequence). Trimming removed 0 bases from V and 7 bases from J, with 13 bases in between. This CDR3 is CASSQDATPGEQYV. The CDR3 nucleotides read TGTGCCAGCAGCCAAGACGCGACCCCGGGGGAGCAGTACGTC.

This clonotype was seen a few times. The CDR3 here is CASSGGGVSGDTQYF. CDR3 bases: TGTGCCAGCAGCGGTGGCGGGGTGTCAGGAGATACGCAGTATTTT. V usage is TRBV7-9 and J usage is TRBJ2-3; D may be TRBD2 (6 bases). From germline, CDR1 is SEHNR and CDR2 FQNEAQ (reference sequence). V was cut by 5 bases and J by 5 bases, with 17 bases left in between. This CDR3 comprises 15 residues. The entire variable domain, with the rest obtained from reference TRBV7-9 and TRBJ2-3, is as follows: DTGVSQNPRHKITKRGQNVTFRCDPISEHNRLYWYRQTLGQGPEFLTYFQNEAQLEKSRLLSDRFSAERPKGSFSTLEIQRTEQGDSAMYLCASSGGGVSGDTQYFGPGTRLTVL.

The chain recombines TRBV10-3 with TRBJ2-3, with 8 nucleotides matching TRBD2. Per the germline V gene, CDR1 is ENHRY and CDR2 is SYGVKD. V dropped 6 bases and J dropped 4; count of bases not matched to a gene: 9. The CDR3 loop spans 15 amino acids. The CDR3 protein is CAIRGTSISPDTQYF. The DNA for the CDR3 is TGTGCCATCAGGGGGACTAGTATTTCACCAGATACGCAGTATTTT.

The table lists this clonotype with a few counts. The CDR3 sequence: CASYSGYEQYF. Here the CDR3 DNA reads TGTGCCAGCTATTCGGGCTACGAGCAGTACTTC. This chain links TRBV27 with TRBJ2-7; D uncertain. The length of the CDR3 is 11 residues. Germline V gives CDR1 MNHEY, CDR2 SMNVEV (reference sequence). V gave up 8 bases and J gave up 3 bases, with 8 bases separating them.

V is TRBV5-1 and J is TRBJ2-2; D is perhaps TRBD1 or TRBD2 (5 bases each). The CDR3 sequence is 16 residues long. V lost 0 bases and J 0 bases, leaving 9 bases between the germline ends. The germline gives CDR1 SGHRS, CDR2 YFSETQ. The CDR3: CASSLAGRTNTGELFF. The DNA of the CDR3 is TGCGCCAGCAGCTTGGCGGGACGGACGAACACCGGGGAGCTGTTTTTT.

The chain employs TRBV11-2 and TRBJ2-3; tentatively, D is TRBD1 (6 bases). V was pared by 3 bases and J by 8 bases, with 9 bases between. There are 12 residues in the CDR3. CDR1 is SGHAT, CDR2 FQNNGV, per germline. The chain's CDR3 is CASSFMDSTQYF. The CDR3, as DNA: TGTGCCAGCAGCTTCATGGACAGTACGCAGTATTTT.

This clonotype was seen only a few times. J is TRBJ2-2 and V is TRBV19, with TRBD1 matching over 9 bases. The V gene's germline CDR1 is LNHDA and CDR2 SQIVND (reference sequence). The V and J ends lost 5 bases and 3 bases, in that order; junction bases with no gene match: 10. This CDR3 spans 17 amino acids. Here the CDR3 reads CASSLYGTGYDTGELFF. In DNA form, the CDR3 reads TGTGCCAGTAGTTTGTATGGGACAGGGTATGACACCGGGGAGCTGTTTTTT.

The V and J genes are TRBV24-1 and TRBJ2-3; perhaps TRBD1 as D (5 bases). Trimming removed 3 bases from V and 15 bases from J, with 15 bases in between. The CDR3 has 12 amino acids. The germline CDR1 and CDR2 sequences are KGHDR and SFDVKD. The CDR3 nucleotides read TGTGCCACCAGTGATGCGACAGAGCAGCGATATTTT. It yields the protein CATSDATEQRYF.

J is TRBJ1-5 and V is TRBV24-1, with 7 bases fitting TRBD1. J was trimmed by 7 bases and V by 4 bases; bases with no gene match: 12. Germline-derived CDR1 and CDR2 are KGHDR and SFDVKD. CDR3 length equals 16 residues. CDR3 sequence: CATSDRDSHPTQPQHF. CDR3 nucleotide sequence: TGTGCCACCAGTGACCGGGACAGTCACCCCACCCAGCCCCAGCATTTT.